The sequence of this T cell receptor (beta chain) was determined in a study of technical replicates of blood from several donors. Using immunoSEQ multiplex PCR, the repertoire was profiled, and TCRdb retains in-frame clones only, with some absent. The sample lists 50,000 to 65,000 clones, around 92% seen once, with about 4.5% in the top ten. CDR3 size: 13 residues. Germline V gene data show CDR1 as LNHDA and CDR2 as SQIVND (reference sequence). V shed 11 bases, J shed 7 bases, and the junction held 11 bases outside the gene matches. Sequencing used PBMCs. The TCR comes from a human donor in good health. Some clones in this sample may be carry-over from other donors' samples. This rearrangement joins TRBV19 to TRBJ2-1; 7 bases match TRBD1. CDR3 in amino acids: CAPRQGYGNEQFF. Here the CDR3 DNA reads TGTGCCCCCAGACAGGGCTATGGGAATGAGCAGTTCTTC.